This TCR beta chain was profiled in a study of shared clonotypes between healthy human individuals. Positive CCR7 selection of CD45RO-negative cells yielded the naive CD8 cells, and terminally differentiated effector memory CD45RA+ cells were excluded. TCRdb's copy holds only in-frame clones and misses some; the assay was immunoSEQ multiplex PCR. Here the sample spans 2 million to 2.5 million clones, just over 90% being singletons. Looked up from germline, CDR1 is MNHEY and CDR2 is SMNVEV (reference sequence). V lost 0 bases and J 8 bases, leaving 9 bases between the germline ends. The CDR3 contains 13 residues.

The specimen was naive CD8+ T cells from PBMCs. The TCR was taken from a man aged 18 to 29 in good health. Some clones in this sample may be carry-over from other donors' samples. V and J are TRBV27 and TRBJ2-3, with D hard to call. CDR3 sequence reads: CASSLSRLFTQYF. CDR3 in DNA: TGTGCCAGCAGTTTATCGAGGCTATTTACGCAGTATTTT.